This T cell receptor beta chain came from a study of shared clonotypes between healthy human individuals. Germline values: CDR1 MNHEY, CDR2 SVGAGI. The CDR3 extends over 16 amino acids. Trimming removed 2 bases from V and 6 bases from J; junction bases left unmatched: 5. Libraries were prepared by immunoSEQ multiplex PCR; TCRdb keeps only in-frame clonotypes and omits some of them. The sample lists around 980,000 clones; about 80% were seen once. This clone was seen more than once but under ten times. The receptor's source is a man younger than 35 in good health. Some clones in this sample may be carry-over from other donors' samples. V and J are TRBV6-5 and TRBJ2-1, with 12 bases that match TRBD2. The specimen was memory CD4+ T cells from PBMCs. Subset meaning: CD45RA-negative fraction. CDR3: CASSYPGTSGPNEQFF. CDR3 bases: TGTGCCAGCAGTTACCCCGGGACTAGCGGGCCCAATGAGCAGTTCTTC.